This T cell receptor beta chain appears in the sequencing data of a study of CD8 T cells in ankylosing spondylitis. In TCRdb, the 5' RACE reads were re-called with MiXCR into one record per CDR3 protein. The table shows 200,000 to 250,000 distinct CDR3 sequences, with roughly a tenth occurring only once. In its sample, this clonotype was seen many times. CDR1 and CDR2 (germline): SGHTA, FQGNSA. V dropped 7 bases and J dropped 2; count of bases not matched to a gene: 4. The CDR3 extends over 13 amino acids. The rearrangement uses TRBV7-2 and TRBJ1-1, with 7 bases that match TRBD1. Sequences were obtained from blood, either unsorted or a sorted T cell fraction (not recorded which). The TCR was taken from a male donor with ankylosing spondylitis or in good health (not recorded which). The CDR3 reads CASMRQGNTEAFF. CDR3 nucleotide sequence: TGTGCCAGCATGAGACAGGGAAACACTGAAGCTTTCTTT.